This is a list of T cell receptor beta chains from one sample in a study of cytomegalovirus exposure and HLA in healthy donors. Assay: immunoSEQ multiplex PCR; the TCRdb copy retains only in-frame clones and omits some. The sample has some 200,000 clones, approximately 70% seen once. The sample was PBMCs. Source of these receptors: a man between 35 and 55 years old in good health and CMV-seropositive. CDR3s include the opening cysteine and the closing phenylalanine or tryptophan. D genes are given only for firm matches. A clone size is listed for some rows: how often the clone was seen (once, few, many), or a class if it is expanded.

j_call	clone_size	v_call	d_call	cdr3_nt	cdr3_aa
TRBJ2-3	-	TRBV27	-	TGTGCCAGCATTCTTAACGGCGGAGGGGCCACAGATACGCAGTATTTT	CASILNGGGATDTQYF
TRBJ2-1	-	TRBV5-4	TRBD2	TGTGCCAGCAGCCACGGGGGGGCCCTTAGTGAGCAGTTCTTC	CASSHGGALSEQFF
TRBJ2-3	few	TRBV27	TRBD2	TGTGCCAGCACACCGAGCGGGGGGGCTTTTCTTGGCACAGATACGCAGTATTTT	CASTPSGGAFLGTDTQYF
TRBJ2-1	-	TRBV6-1	-	TGTGCCAGCGGCGGGACTTCCCCCCTTTACAATGAGCAGTTCTTC	CASGGTSPLYNEQFF
TRBJ2-7	-	TRBV4-1	TRBD1	TGCGCCAGCAGCCAGGGGACAGGGAGCTCCTACGAGCAGTACTTC	CASSQGTGSSYEQYF
TRBJ1-2	-	TRBV12-5	-	TGTGCTAGCTCTGACGGGGGTTGTGGCTACACCTTC	CASSDGGCGYTF
TRBJ1-4	-	TRBV28	-	TGTGCCAGCAGTTTAATCGGTGGGGCCCGCCATGAAAAACTGTTTTTT	CASSLIGGARHEKLFF
TRBJ2-3	-	TRBV29-1	-	TGCAGCGTTGTGGGCATTAGCACAGATACGCAGTATTTT	CSVVGISTDTQYF
TRBJ2-5	once	TRBV5-4	-	TGTGCCAGCAGCTTCACCCGGGGGGAGACCCAGTACTTC	CASSFTRGETQYF
TRBJ2-2	-	TRBV18	TRBD2	TGTGCCAGCTCACCTACCGAGCTAGCGGGGAGGACCGGGGAGCTGTTTTTT	CASSPTELAGRTGELFF
TRBJ1-2	-	TRBV2	-	TGTGCCAGCAGTGACAGGGGCGCGGGTGGCTACACCTTC	CASSDRGAGGYTF
TRBJ1-4	-	TRBV7-9	TRBD1	TGTGCCAGCAGCTTAGGTCCCGTTAAGGGACAGGGGAATGAAAAACTGTTTTTT	CASSLGPVKGQGNEKLFF
TRBJ2-4	-	TRBV6-5	-	TGTGCCAGCAGGCCCAAACCGGGGGACCCAAACATTCAGTACTTC	CASRPKPGDPNIQYF
TRBJ2-1	-	TRBV5-1	TRBD1	TGCGCCAGCAGCTTGGACGGACAGGGGGCCTACAATGAGCAGTTCTTC	CASSLDGQGAYNEQFF
TRBJ1-6	-	TRBV19	-	TGTGCCAGTAGTTTCCAGTCTTCACCCCTCCACTTT	CASSFQSSPLHF
TRBJ1-5	-	TRBV29-1	-	TGCAGCGTACAACAGAGCAATCAGCCCCAGCATTTT	CSVQQSNQPQHF
TRBJ2-5	-	TRBV5-6	TRBD1	TGTGCCAGCAGCTCTGTACAGGGGGCCCTGGAGACCCAGTACTTC	CASSSVQGALETQYF
TRBJ1-2	-	TRBV28	-	TGTGCCAGCAGTCCCCTGGGCCAGGGGAGGGATGGCTACACCTTC	CASSPLGQGRDGYTF
TRBJ2-2	-	TRBV28	-	TGTGCCAGCAGTTCGTGGCAAGGGGCGAACACCGGGGAGCTGTTTTTT	CASSSWQGANTGELFF
TRBJ2-1	-	TRBV6-1	TRBD2	TGTGCCAGCAGTGAAGCGCGACTAGCGGGGGCACTCAATGAGCAGTTCTTC	CASSEARLAGALNEQFF
TRBJ2-7	-	TRBV7-8	-	TGTGCCAGCAGCTTTTCGACTAACCGGGGTTACGAGCAGTACTTC	CASSFSTNRGYEQYF
TRBJ1-1	-	TRBV6-5	-	TGTGCCAGCAGCCCCGGGGGAACTGAAGCTTTCTTT	CASSPGGTEAFF
TRBJ2-1	-	TRBV11-3	TRBD2	TGTGCCAGCAGCTCCGGGACTAGCGGCTACAATGAGCAGTTCTTC	CASSSGTSGYNEQFF
TRBJ2-3	-	TRBV7-2	TRBD1	TGTGCCAGCAGCGCGACAGGGGTGGATACGCAGTATTTT	CASSATGVDTQYF
TRBJ2-5	-	TRBV4-1	TRBD1	TGCGCCAGCAGCCAAACTCCAACCGGACAGGGAGGTTTTGGCCAAGAGACCCAGTACTTC	CASSQTPTGQGGFGQETQYF
TRBJ2-7	-	TRBV28	TRBD1	TGTGCCAGCAGTTTGGGGACAGGGGGCGTGGAGCAGTACTTC	CASSLGTGGVEQYF
TRBJ1-2	-	TRBV5-1	-	TGCGCCAGCAGCTTGGGCGAGCGGGGCTACACCTTC	CASSLGERGYTF
TRBJ2-7	few	TRBV6-1	-	TGTGCCAGCAGCACTGACTCCTACGAGCAGTACTTC	CASSTDSYEQYF
TRBJ2-7	-	TRBV5-1	TRBD1	TGCGCCAGCAGCATACAACAGGGGGCCGAGGACTACGAGCAGTACTTC	CASSIQQGAEDYEQYF
TRBJ1-2	-	TRBV2	-	TGTGCCAGCAGTGCCGAGCAGGGAAACACCTTC	CASSAEQGNTF
TRBJ2-2	few	TRBV18	-	TGTGCCAGCTCACATCCGAGCACCGGGGAGCTGTTTTTT	CASSHPSTGELFF
TRBJ2-1	-	TRBV5-8	TRBD2	TGTGCCAGCAGCTTGCGGGGGGGGCCCTACAATGAGCAGTTCTTC	CASSLRGGPYNEQFF
TRBJ2-1	once	TRBV2	-	TGTGCCAGCAGTAAGCAGGGGCCTCGCTCCTACAATGAGCAGTTCTTC	CASSKQGPRSYNEQFF
TRBJ2-3	-	TRBV10-3	-	TGTGCCATCAGTGAGAGTGAAAGGGGGGGGCCAGGAGATACGCAGTATTTT	CAISESERGGPGDTQYF
TRBJ1-1	few	TRBV5-1	TRBD1	TGCGCCAGCAGCGCAGGGGACAGAATGAACACTGAAGCTTTCTTT	CASSAGDRMNTEAFF
TRBJ1-2	-	TRBV7-8	-	TGTGCCAGCAGCTCCACCAGGGTGGGTGGCTACACCTTC	CASSSTRVGGYTF
TRBJ2-3	-	TRBV2	TRBD2	TGTGCCAGCAGTGGCTCCGGGACTAGCGGGGGGCCTAGCACAGATACGCAGTATTTT	CASSGSGTSGGPSTDTQYF
TRBJ2-2	-	TRBV10-2	-	TGCGCCAGCGGTTGGGGGCCCGGGGAGCTGTTTTTT	CASGWGPGELFF
TRBJ2-7	-	TRBV30	-	TGTGCCTGGAGTGTCCAGTCTTCTAGTTACGAGCAGTACTTC	CAWSVQSSSYEQYF
TRBJ2-3	few	TRBV11-2	-	TGTGCCAGCAGCCCGACAAGGGATACGCAGTATTTT	CASSPTRDTQYF
TRBJ1-6	-	TRBV6-1	-	TGTGCCAGCAGTGAAGTTGGGGCGGTAATCTCACCCCTCCACTTT	CASSEVGAVISPLHF
TRBJ1-6	-	TRBV2	-	TGTGCCGGGGGGGCCGGCTCCTATAATTCACCCCTCCACTTT	CAGGAGSYNSPLHF